Below, 5 T cell receptor beta chains from the same sample are listed, as sequenced in a study of CD8+CD57+ T cells in acquired aplastic anemia. Genomic DNA templated the TCR beta VDJ and CDR3 profiling. TCRdb re-analysed the reads in MiXCR, keeping a single row per CDR3 protein. The sample lists approximately 57,000 distinct CDR3 sequences; around 50% were seen once. CD8+CD57+ cell expansion had been shown by flow cytometry in patients chosen for sequencing. The specimen was sorted CD4+, CD8+, or CD8+CD57+ T cells (not recorded which) from PBMCs. The receptors originated from a human donor with aplastic anemia.

This clonotype was counted once. This chain uses TRBV20-1 with TRBJ2-3, with TRBD2 matching 10 bases. V was pared by 0 bases and J by 9 bases, with 9 bases of the junction left unmatched. This CDR3 is built from 15 residues. Per the germline V gene, CDR1 is DFQATT and CDR2 is SNEGSKA (reference sequence). CDR3 region: CSARDLAGVIDTQYF. The CDR3 coding sequence is TGCAGTGCTAGAGATCTAGCGGGGGTGATCGACACGCAGTATTTT.

The J gene is TRBJ1-5, the V gene TRBV25-1; the match to TRBD1 covers 7 bases. The germline V gene encodes CDR1 MGHDK and CDR2 SYGVNS. The CDR3 sequence is 14 residues long. The V gene end was trimmed by 2 bases and the J gene end by 6 bases; junction bases not matched to a gene: 4. CDR3 protein: CASSETGAGQPQHF. DNA for the CDR3: TGTGCCAGCAGTGAAACAGGGGCGGGTCAGCCCCAGCATTTT.

This clonotype was counted at least ten times. This rearrangement joins TRBV12-3 or TRBV12-4 to TRBJ1-3, with 8 bases that match TRBD1. Losses at the gene ends were 6 bases for V and 4 bases for J; bases not matched to a gene: 2. This CDR3 comprises 13 residues. The CDR3 coding sequence is TGTGCCAGCAGCCGGGACAGGGGAAACACCATATATTTT. Translation gives CASSRDRGNTIYF.

The chain couples TRBV5-1 to TRBJ1-6; 9 positions agree with TRBD1. The CDR3 sequence is 14 residues long. V lost 0 bases, J lost 13 bases, and 5 bases stayed unmatched. In germline, CDR1 is SGHRS, CDR2 YFSETQ. CDR3 DNA: TGCGCCAGCAGCTTGGGGACAGGGGCGGACCCCCTCCACTTT. Its translation: CASSLGTGADPLHF.

This clonotype was counted only a few times. This chain connects TRBV27 to TRBJ2-1; D is perhaps TRBD2 (5 bases). V lost 3 bases, J lost 6 bases, and 9 bases lay in between. The CDR3 contains 13 residues. Germline CDR1 and CDR2: MNHEY and SMNVEV (reference sequence). Here the CDR3 reads CASSFSESNEQFF. CDR3 bases: TGTGCCAGCAGTTTTAGCGAAAGCAATGAGCAGTTCTTC.